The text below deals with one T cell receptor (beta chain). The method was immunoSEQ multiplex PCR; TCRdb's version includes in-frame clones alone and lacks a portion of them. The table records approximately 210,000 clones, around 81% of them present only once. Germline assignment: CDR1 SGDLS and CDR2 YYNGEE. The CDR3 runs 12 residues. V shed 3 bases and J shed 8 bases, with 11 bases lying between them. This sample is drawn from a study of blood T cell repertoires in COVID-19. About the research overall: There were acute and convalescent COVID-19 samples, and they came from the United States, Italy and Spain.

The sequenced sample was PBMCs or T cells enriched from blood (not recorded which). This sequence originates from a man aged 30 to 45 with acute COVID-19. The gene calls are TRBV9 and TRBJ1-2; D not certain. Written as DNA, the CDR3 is TGTGCCAGCAGCGAGCGCGTCCGGGGCTACACCTTC. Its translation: CASSERVRGYTF.